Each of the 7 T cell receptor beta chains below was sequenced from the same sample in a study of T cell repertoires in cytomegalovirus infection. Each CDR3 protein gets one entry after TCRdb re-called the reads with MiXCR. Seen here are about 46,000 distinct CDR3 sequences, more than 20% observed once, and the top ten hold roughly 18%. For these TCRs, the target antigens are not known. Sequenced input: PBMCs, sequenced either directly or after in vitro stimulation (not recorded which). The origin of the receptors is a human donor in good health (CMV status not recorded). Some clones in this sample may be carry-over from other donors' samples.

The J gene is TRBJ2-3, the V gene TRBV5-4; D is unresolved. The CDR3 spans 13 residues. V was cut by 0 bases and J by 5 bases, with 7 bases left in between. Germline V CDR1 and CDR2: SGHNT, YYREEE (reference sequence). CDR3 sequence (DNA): TGTGCCAGCAGCTTGGGGCCAATAGATACGCAGTATTTT. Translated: CASSLGPIDTQYF. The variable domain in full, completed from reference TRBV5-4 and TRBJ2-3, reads ETGVTQSPTHLIKTRGQQVTLRCSSQSGHNTVSWYQQALGQGPQFIFQYYREEENGRGNFPPRFSGLQFPNYSSELNVNALELDDSALYLCASSLGPIDTQYFGPGTRLTVL.

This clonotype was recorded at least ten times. CDR3 region: CASSLSLSGANVLTF. The CDR3 region has the DNA TGTGCCAGCAGCTTATCCCTCTCTGGGGCCAACGTCCTGACTTTC. This chain joins TRBV7-8 and TRBJ2-6, with unresolved D. Germline V lookup: CDR1 SGHVS, CDR2 FQNEAQ. The CDR3 totals 15 residues. V gave up 2 bases and J gave up 0 bases, with 5 bases separating them.

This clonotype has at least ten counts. The CDR3 here is CASSPGQDRGQQYF. Here the CDR3 DNA reads TGTGCCAGCAGTCCAGGACAGGACAGGGGGCAACAGTACTTC. The V gene is TRBV12-3 or TRBV12-4, the J gene TRBJ2-4, with TRBD1 identical over 11 bases. The length of the CDR3 is 14 residues. The junction had 10 bases not matched to a gene; V was cut back by 5 bases and J by 13 bases.

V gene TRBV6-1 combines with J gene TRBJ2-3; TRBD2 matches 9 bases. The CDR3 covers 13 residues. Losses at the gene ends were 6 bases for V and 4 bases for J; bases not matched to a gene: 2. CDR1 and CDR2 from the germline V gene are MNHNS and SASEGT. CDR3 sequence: CASRWTSADTQYF. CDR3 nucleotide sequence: TGTGCCAGCAGGTGGACTAGCGCAGATACGCAGTATTTT.

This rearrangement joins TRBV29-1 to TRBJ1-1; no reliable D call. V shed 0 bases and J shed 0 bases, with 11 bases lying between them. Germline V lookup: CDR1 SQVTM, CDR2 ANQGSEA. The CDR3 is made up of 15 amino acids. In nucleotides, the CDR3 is TGCAGCGTTGAAGATCCCCACAAAATGAACACTGAAGCTTTCTTT. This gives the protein CSVEDPHKMNTEAFF.

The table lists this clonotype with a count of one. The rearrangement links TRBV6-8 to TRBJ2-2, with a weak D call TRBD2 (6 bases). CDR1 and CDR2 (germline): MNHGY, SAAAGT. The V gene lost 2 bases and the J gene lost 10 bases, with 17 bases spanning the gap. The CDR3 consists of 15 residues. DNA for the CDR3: TGTGCCAGCAGTTACGTGCGCGGGGACCTAGAGGAGCTGTTTTTT. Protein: CASSYVRGDLEELFF.

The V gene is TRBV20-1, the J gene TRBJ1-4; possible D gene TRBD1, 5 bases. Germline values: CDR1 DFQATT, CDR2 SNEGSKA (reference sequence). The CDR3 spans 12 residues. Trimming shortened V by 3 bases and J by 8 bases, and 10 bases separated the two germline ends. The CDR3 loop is CSASQGREKLFF. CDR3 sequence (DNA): TGCAGTGCTAGCCAGGGACGGGAAAAACTGTTTTTT.